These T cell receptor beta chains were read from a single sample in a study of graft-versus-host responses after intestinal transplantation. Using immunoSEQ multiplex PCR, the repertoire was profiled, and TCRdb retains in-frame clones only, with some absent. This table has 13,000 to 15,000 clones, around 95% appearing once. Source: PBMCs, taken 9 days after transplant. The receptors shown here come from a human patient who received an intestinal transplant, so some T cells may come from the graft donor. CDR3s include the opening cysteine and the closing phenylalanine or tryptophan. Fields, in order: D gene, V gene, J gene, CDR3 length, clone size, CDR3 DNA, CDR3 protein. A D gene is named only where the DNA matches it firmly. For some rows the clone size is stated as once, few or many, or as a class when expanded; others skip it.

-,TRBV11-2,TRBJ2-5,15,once,TGTGCCAGCGGATTATCAGGGATGCTCCAAGAGACCCAGTACTTC,CASGLSGMLQETQYF
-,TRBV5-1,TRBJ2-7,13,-,TGCGCCAGCAGCGTGGATCCTAGCTCCGAGCAGTACTTC,CASSVDPSSEQYF
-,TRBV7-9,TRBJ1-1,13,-,TGTGCCAGCAGCGCGGGAGGGGCGGCTGAAGCTTTCTTT,CASSAGGAAEAFF
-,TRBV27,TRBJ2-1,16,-,TGTGCCAGCAGTTTACGGAGGATGCCCCCGATCGATGAGCAGTTCTTC,CASSLRRMPPIDEQFF
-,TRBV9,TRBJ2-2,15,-,TGTGCCAGCAGCGTAGGAAGCATAGTGCCCGGGGAGCTGTTTTTT,CASSVGSIVPGELFF
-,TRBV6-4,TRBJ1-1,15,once,TGTGCCAGCAGTGACTTACAGGGTTTGGCCACTGAAGCTTTCTTT,CASSDLQGLATEAFF
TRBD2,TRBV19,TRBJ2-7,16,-,TGTGCCAGTAGTCAACCCGGACTAGCGGGCTCCTACGAGCAGTACTTC,CASSQPGLAGSYEQYF
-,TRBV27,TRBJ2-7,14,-,TGTGCCAGCAGTTCGCGCAGGGGCGAGTACGAGCAGTACTTC,CASSSRRGEYEQYF
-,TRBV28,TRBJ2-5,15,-,TGTGCCAGCAGTTCTAGTCGGCGGTGGGAAGAGACCCAGTACTTC,CASSSSRRWEETQYF
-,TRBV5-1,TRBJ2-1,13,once,TGCGCCAGCAGCCTAGCTGGACGGAATGAGCAGTTCTTC,CASSLAGRNEQFF
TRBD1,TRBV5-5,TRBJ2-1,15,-,TGTGCCAGCAGCTTGGGGACAGGGGGGCGCGATGAGCAGTTCTTC,CASSLGTGGRDEQFF
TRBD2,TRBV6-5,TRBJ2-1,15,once,TGTGCCAGCAGTCTGACTAGCGGGAGTTACAATGAGCAGTTCTTC,CASSLTSGSYNEQFF
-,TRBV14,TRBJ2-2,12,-,TGTGCCAGCAGCCGGGACCCCGGGGAGCTGTTTTTT,CASSRDPGELFF
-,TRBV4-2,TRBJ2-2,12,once,TGTGCCAGCAGCCAAGAGAACGGGGAGCTGTTTTTT,CASSQENGELFF
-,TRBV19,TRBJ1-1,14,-,TGTGCCAGTAGTCTTAGGCCCTATAACACTGAAGCTTTCTTT,CASSLRPYNTEAFF
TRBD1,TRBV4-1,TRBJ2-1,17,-,TGCGCCAGCAGCCAAGTTTGGACAGGGGGACGGGACAATGAGCAGTTCTTC,CASSQVWTGGRDNEQFF
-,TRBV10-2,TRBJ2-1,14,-,TGCGCCAGCAGTGAGCGTCGGGGCCCTAATGAGCAGTTCTTC,CASSERRGPNEQFF
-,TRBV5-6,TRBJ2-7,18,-,TGTGCCAGCAGCTTGGAAGGTATGGGGTGGCGAGCTTTCTACGAGCAGTACTTC,CASSLEGMGWRAFYEQYF
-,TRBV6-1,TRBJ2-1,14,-,TGTGCCAGCAGTCATCGGAGGGCCTACAATGAGCAGTTCTTC,CASSHRRAYNEQFF
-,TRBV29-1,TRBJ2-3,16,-,TGCAGCGTTGATGGCCCCATGGAGCTTCGCACAGATACGCAGTATTTT,CSVDGPMELRTDTQYF
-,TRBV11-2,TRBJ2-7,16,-,TGTGCCAGCAGCAAACAAGGGACACTTGAATTTTACGAGCAGTACTTC,CASSKQGTLEFYEQYF
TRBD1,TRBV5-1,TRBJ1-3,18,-,TGCGCCAGCAGTCTCGGCGGGGGGACAGGGGGTTTTGGAAACACCATATATTTT,CASSLGGGTGGFGNTIYF